These 11 T cell receptor beta chains came from one sample sequenced in a study of OX40 agonist ivuxolimab in advanced cancers. Profiled with immunoSEQ multiplex PCR; TCRdb holds only in-frame clones, not every one. Of about 22,000 clones in the sample, 65% to 90% were seen once. This specimen was CD4+ or CD8+ T cells sorted from blood, taken in a trial of the OX40 agonist ivuxolimab. All receptors come from an adult with an advanced solid tumor such as melanoma, head and neck, liver or kidney cancer.

The gene calls are TRBV6-5 and TRBJ2-1; D unclear. This CDR3 spans 13 amino acids. V was trimmed by 2 bases and J by 9 bases, leaving 11 bases between them. CDR1 and CDR2 from the germline V gene are MNHEY and SVGAGI. Here the CDR3 DNA reads TGTGCCAGCAGTTACGAGCCAAGGGTTGAGCAGTTCTTC. The encoded protein is CASSYEPRVEQFF.

The gene calls are TRBV19 and TRBJ2-2, with 7 bases aligning to TRBD1. The CDR3 has 16 amino acids. V lost 2 bases to trimming and J lost 4 bases; unmatched junction nucleotides: 7. Germline values: CDR1 LNHDA, CDR2 SQIVND (reference sequence). The CDR3 spells CASSIFRGLGTGELFF. The CDR3 DNA is TGTGCCAGTAGTATATTCAGGGGGTTGGGCACCGGGGAGCTGTTTTTT.

CDR3: CASSGQGYEQYF. CDR3 bases: TGTGCCAGCAGCGGACAGGGGTACGAGCAGTACTTC. The chain couples TRBV6-6 to TRBJ2-7; 9 bases fit TRBD1. The CDR3 spans 12 residues. V was clipped by 6 bases and J by 4 bases; unmatched bases: 1. Germline assignment: CDR1 MNHNY and CDR2 SVGAGI (reference sequence).

The V call is TRBV2, the J call TRBJ2-7; D unresolved. The germline gives CDR1 SNHLY, CDR2 FYNNEI. This CDR3 is 14 amino acids long. The V gene lost 3 bases and the J gene lost 3 bases, with 12 bases spanning the gap. The CDR3 DNA follows: TGTGCCAGCAGTGAGCCAACAGTCAACTACGAGCAGTACTTC. Translating it yields CASSEPTVNYEQYF.

J is TRBJ2-2 and V is TRBV4-1; maybe TRBD2 (5 bases). Germline lookup yields CDR1 MGHRA and CDR2 YSYEKL. V was cut by 0 bases and J by 5 bases, with 19 bases left in between. This CDR3 is 18 amino acids long. CDR3 DNA sequence: TGCGCCAGCAGCCAAGATGGTTCGGGGTACGGACTTACCGGGGAGCTGTTTTTT. This sequence encodes CASSQDGSGYGLTGELFF.

The CDR3 DNA reads as TGCGCCAGCAGCCAGTACGCCCGCACAGATACGCAGTATTTT. As protein: CASSQYARTDTQYF. This sequence joins TRBV4-3 and TRBJ2-3; D remains ambiguous. V lost 3 bases and J lost 1, with 8 bases in between. This CDR3 region has 14 residues. CDR1 and CDR2 from the germline V gene are LGHNA and YSLEER.

The gene calls are TRBV28 and TRBJ2-2; D may correspond to TRBD1 or TRBD2 (6 bases each). The CDR3 is 15 amino acids. V was trimmed by 2 bases and J by 7 bases, leaving 14 bases between them. Germline V gene lookup returns CDR1 MDHEN and CDR2 SYDVKM. CDR3 in DNA: TGTGCCAGCAGTTTAGCCGGGGGCGGGAACGGGGAGCTGTTTTTT. It yields the protein CASSLAGGGNGELFF.

V and J are TRBV7-2 and TRBJ1-2; the D gene is possibly TRBD1 (6 bases). Germline loops: CDR1 SGHTA, CDR2 FQGNSA. Between the trimmed V and J ends, which lost 0 bases and 4 bases, there was a span of 12 bases. The CDR3 has 15 amino acids. Here the CDR3 DNA reads TGTGCCAGCAGCTTAGCCACAGGGTCCCGCTATGGCTACACCTTC. Translated, it gives CASSLATGSRYGYTF.

The V gene is TRBV4-2, the J gene TRBJ2-1, with 11 positions matching TRBD2. The V gene end was trimmed by 3 bases and the J gene end by 0 bases; junction bases not matched to a gene: 13. Germline CDR1 is LGHNA and CDR2 is YNFKEQ. The CDR3 consists of 20 residues. The CDR3 reads CASSHATGTSGHSSYNEQFF. In nucleotides, the CDR3 is TGTGCCAGCAGCCACGCAACCGGGACTAGCGGTCATAGCTCCTACAATGAGCAGTTCTTC.

The sample holds a few counts of this clone. This chain uses TRBV7-9 with TRBJ1-2; the D gene is possibly TRBD1 (6 bases). Germline lookup yields CDR1 SEHNR and CDR2 FQNEAQ (reference sequence). V lost 1 base, J lost 6 bases, and 15 bases lay in between. This CDR3 region has 15 residues. The CDR3, as DNA: TGTGCCAGCAGCTTAGGGGCCCGGGACAAGAATGGCTACACCTTC. This gives the protein CASSLGARDKNGYTF.

The chain has TRBV4-2 and TRBJ2-1; D possibly corresponds to TRBD2 (6 bases). The CDR3 has 17 residues. The germline V gene has CDR1 LGHNA and CDR2 YNFKEQ. The V and J ends lost 2 bases and 4 bases respectively, with 18 bases between them. The CDR3 DNA reads TGTGCCAGCAGCCAAAGGGTGGGGGGAACGGCGTACAATGAGCAGTTCTTC. Its translation is CASSQRVGGTAYNEQFF.